A selection of T cell receptor beta chains follows, all from one sample in a study of T cells after yellow fever vaccination. In TCRdb, the 5' RACE reads were re-called with MiXCR into one record per CDR3 protein. The data contain roughly 520,000 distinct CDR3 sequences, 20% to 25% of them singletons. The material sequenced was PBMCs, taken less than 25 days after the first yellow fever vaccination. All receptors derive from a man between 18 and 35 years old who received the YFV17D yellow fever vaccine. CDR3s include the opening cysteine and the closing phenylalanine or tryptophan. D genes are given only for firm matches. Clone size appears in some rows only: once, few, many, or a class for an expanded clone.

DNA	CDR3	V	J	D	size
TGTGCCACCAGTGATTCTAGGACAGGCGCTAATCAGCCCCAGCATTTT	CATSDSRTGANQPQHF	TRBV24-1	TRBJ1-5	TRBD1	few
TGTGCCAGCAGCCCCAGGGACAGATCCTACGAGCAGTACTTC	CASSPRDRSYEQYF	TRBV7-9	TRBJ2-7	TRBD1	many
TGTGCCAGCAGTTTATATGCGGGGGCCAACACAGATACGCAGTATTTT	CASSLYAGANTDTQYF	TRBV28	TRBJ2-3	NA	NA
TGTGCCTGGAGCGCTGACCGGGGTTACAATGAGCAGTTCTTC	CAWSADRGYNEQFF	TRBV30	TRBJ2-1	NA	few
TGTGCCACCCAGAAGGGACGGCTGTCCTACGAGCAGTACTTC	CATQKGRLSYEQYF	TRBV11-1	TRBJ2-7	NA	few
TGCAGCGTTACTCCGGGACAGGTTTTGGATACGCAGTATTTT	CSVTPGQVLDTQYF	TRBV29-1	TRBJ2-3	TRBD1	few
TGTGCCAGCAGTCCCCAAGGGGTCACTGAAGCTTTCTTT	CASSPQGVTEAFF	TRBV12-3/TRBV12-4	TRBJ1-1	NA	NA
TGTGCCAGCAGTTATCAGGGGAACACCGGGGAGCTGTTTTTT	CASSYQGNTGELFF	TRBV6-5	TRBJ2-2	NA	NA
TGTGCCACCAGCAGCGACCAAGGGGGAGTCGCCTACAATGAGCAGTTCTTC	CATSSDQGGVAYNEQFF	TRBV15	TRBJ2-1	NA	NA
TGTGCCAGCAGCACTACGCGGGGAGACACTGAAGCTTTCTTT	CASSTTRGDTEAFF	TRBV5-5	TRBJ1-1	NA	NA
TGCAGCGTGTCGTTACGCTTGGCGGGGGGGCGTGAGCAGTACTTC	CSVSLRLAGGREQYF	TRBV29-1	TRBJ2-7	TRBD2	few
TGTGCCAGCAGTTGGGACAGGGGGAGCACAGATACGCAGTATTTT	CASSWDRGSTDTQYF	TRBV28	TRBJ2-3	TRBD1	NA
TGTGCCAGCAGTTTGGCAACCGGGACGTCAGTGAGTGAGCAGTTCTTC	CASSLATGTSVSEQFF	TRBV27	TRBJ2-1	NA	NA
TGTGCCAGCAGCCCGGGTCGTGGGGTCGTGGTAGATACGCAGTATTTT	CASSPGRGVVVDTQYF	TRBV3-1	TRBJ2-3	NA	few
TGTGCCAGCAGCCCTCTGGGACAGGGAGCGAACACCGGGGAGCTGTTTTTT	CASSPLGQGANTGELFF	TRBV5-4	TRBJ2-2	TRBD1	NA
TGTGCCAGCAGCTTAAGTTGGGGCCCCGGAGATACGCAGTATTTT	CASSLSWGPGDTQYF	TRBV7-6	TRBJ2-3	NA	NA
TGTGCCAGCAGCGAAGCGAGCCCCGGGGGCACAGATACGCAGTATTTT	CASSEASPGGTDTQYF	TRBV7-2	TRBJ2-3	NA	many
TGCGCCAGCAGCCCCGGGCCCTCGTGGGAGACCCAGTACTTC	CASSPGPSWETQYF	TRBV4-3	TRBJ2-5	NA	few
TGCGCCAGCAGCTCGGGGGACACCTTCTCCCCCGGGGAGCTGTTTTTT	CASSSGDTFSPGELFF	TRBV5-1	TRBJ2-2	NA	many
TGCGCCAGCAGCCAAGAGTTGGGCTTGTATGGCTACACCTTC	CASSQELGLYGYTF	TRBV4-1	TRBJ1-2	NA	few
TGTGCCAGCAGCGACCGGACAGCAAAAGAGACCCAGTACTTC	CASSDRTAKETQYF	TRBV7-2	TRBJ2-5	NA	NA
TGTGCCAGCAGCACAGGACTGTACACAGATACGCAGTATTTT	CASSTGLYTDTQYF	TRBV7-6	TRBJ2-3	NA	NA
TGTGCCAGCAGCTTAGATCGGAGCGGGTCAGAGGGTGAGCAGTACTTC	CASSLDRSGSEGEQYF	TRBV11-3	TRBJ2-7	NA	NA
TGCAGTGCTGAACAGGGGGGATATGGCTACACCTTC	CSAEQGGYGYTF	TRBV20-1	TRBJ1-2	TRBD1	NA
TGTGCCATCAGGACCCTAACGGATACGCAGTATTTT	CAIRTLTDTQYF	TRBV10-3	TRBJ2-3	NA	NA
TGCAGTGCCTGGGAGTTCACAGATACGCAGTATTTT	CSAWEFTDTQYF	TRBV20-1	TRBJ2-3	NA	NA
TGCAGTGGCGGGGTCACAGATACGCAGTATTTT	CSGGVTDTQYF	TRBV20-1	TRBJ2-3	NA	NA
TGTGCCAGCAGCTTGTCGCGGGGGGGAGATACGCAGTATTTT	CASSLSRGGDTQYF	TRBV5-6	TRBJ2-3	TRBD2	NA
TGTGCCATCAGTGAGTCCCCAGCGGGGGGAACCCAAGAGACCCAGTACTTC	CAISESPAGGTQETQYF	TRBV10-3	TRBJ2-5	TRBD2	few
TGTGCTAGCAGCCCGGGTCCCAGACAGGGCCCCGGGGAGCTGTTTTTT	CASSPGPRQGPGELFF	TRBV7-7	TRBJ2-2	TRBD1	NA
TGCGCCAGCAGCCCGGGACCGACCACAGATACGCAGTATTTT	CASSPGPTTDTQYF	TRBV5-1	TRBJ2-3	NA	NA
TGTGCCAGCAGTATCGGGCGTCGCGGGACCCAGTACTTC	CASSIGRRGTQYF	TRBV2	TRBJ2-5	NA	few
TGTGCCAGCTCGGCCGGACAGACAACCTACGAGCAGTACTTC	CASSAGQTTYEQYF	TRBV18	TRBJ2-7	NA	few
TGTGCCACCATCGGGGGGCAGGTCTCTGGGGCCAACGTCCTGACTTTC	CATIGGQVSGANVLTF	TRBV6-1	TRBJ2-6	NA	few
TGTGCCAGCAGCGACAGGGGTGAGGGGAGCACAGATACGCAGTATTTT	CASSDRGEGSTDTQYF	TRBV25-1	TRBJ2-3	TRBD1	NA
TGTGCCAGCAGATCTTCCGGGACAGGGCCCCTGTACTTC	CASRSSGTGPLYF	TRBV6-4	TRBJ2-7	TRBD1	NA
TGTGCCAGCAGTCCCGCAGGGGCCCATTCACCCCTCCACTTT	CASSPAGAHSPLHF	TRBV28	TRBJ1-6	NA	NA
TGCGCCAGCAGCCCACCTCTGAACAGGGGGGATACGCAGTATTTT	CASSPPLNRGDTQYF	TRBV4-1	TRBJ2-3	TRBD1	NA
TGCAGTGGATCGGGATTTGGTAGGCGGCAGGGGACGCCCTTT	CSGSGFGRRQGTPF	TRBV20-1	TRBJ1-1	NA	few
TGCAGTGTGAGGGGGCGCAAGGAAGAGACCCAGTACTTC	CSVRGRKEETQYF	TRBV20-1	TRBJ2-5	TRBD1	few
TGCAGCGTTGTGGTCAGTTCCTACAATGAGCAGTTCTTC	CSVVVSSYNEQFF	TRBV29-1	TRBJ2-1	NA	few
TGTGCCAGCAGACAGGGGGGGGGTCAGCCCCAGCATTTT	CASRQGGGQPQHF	TRBV19	TRBJ1-5	TRBD1	many
TGTGCCAGCAGGAAAAACAGGGGCCCCCAAGAGACCCAGTACTTC	CASRKNRGPQETQYF	TRBV7-2	TRBJ2-5	TRBD1	NA
TGTGCCAGCAATAGGGGATATAGCACAGATACGCAGTATTTT	CASNRGYSTDTQYF	TRBV7-6	TRBJ2-3	NA	NA
TGTGCCATCAGGGAACAGGGGGCGAGCACTGAAGCTTTCTTT	CAIREQGASTEAFF	TRBV10-3	TRBJ1-1	TRBD1	NA
TGTGCCAGCAAGGCGTCTGGCTACGAGCAGTACTTC	CASKASGYEQYF	TRBV2	TRBJ2-7	NA	NA
TGCAGTGCTCCCGGGACTAGGAGAGAGACCCAGTACTTC	CSAPGTRRETQYF	TRBV20-1	TRBJ2-5	TRBD2	NA
TGTGCCAGCAGTGAAAGAGGCAGACTGAACACTGAAGCTTTCTTT	CASSERGRLNTEAFF	TRBV2	TRBJ1-1	NA	few
TGCAGTGCTAAGAAAGGGGGGACAACAGCAGAGACCCAGTACTTC	CSAKKGGTTAETQYF	TRBV20-1	TRBJ2-5	NA	few
TGTGCCAGCAGAGGACAGGCAACATCCTACAATGAGCAGTTCTTC	CASRGQATSYNEQFF	TRBV6-4	TRBJ2-1	TRBD1	few
TGTGCCAGCAGCAATCAAGATCTACTTGGCTACACCTTC	CASSNQDLLGYTF	TRBV7-2	TRBJ1-2	NA	few
TGTGCCAGCAGTGGGACTAGCGGGGGGGCGAGAGAGACCCAGTACTTC	CASSGTSGGARETQYF	TRBV12-3/TRBV12-4	TRBJ2-5	TRBD2	NA
TGCAGCGCCCGGGACAGGGGCGAGCAGTACTTC	CSARDRGEQYF	TRBV29-1	TRBJ2-7	TRBD1	many